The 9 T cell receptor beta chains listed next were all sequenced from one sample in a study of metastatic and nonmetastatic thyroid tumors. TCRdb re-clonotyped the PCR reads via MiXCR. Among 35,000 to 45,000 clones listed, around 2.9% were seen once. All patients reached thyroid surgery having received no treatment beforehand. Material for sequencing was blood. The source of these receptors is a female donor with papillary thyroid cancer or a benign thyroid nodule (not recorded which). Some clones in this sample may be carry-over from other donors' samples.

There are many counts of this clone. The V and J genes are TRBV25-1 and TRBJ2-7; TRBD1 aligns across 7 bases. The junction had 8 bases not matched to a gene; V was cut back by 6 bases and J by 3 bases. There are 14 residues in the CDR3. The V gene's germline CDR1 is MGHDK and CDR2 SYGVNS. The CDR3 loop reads CASSKTGSLYEQYF. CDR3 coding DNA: TGTGCCAGCAGCAAGACAGGGAGCCTCTACGAGCAGTACTTC.

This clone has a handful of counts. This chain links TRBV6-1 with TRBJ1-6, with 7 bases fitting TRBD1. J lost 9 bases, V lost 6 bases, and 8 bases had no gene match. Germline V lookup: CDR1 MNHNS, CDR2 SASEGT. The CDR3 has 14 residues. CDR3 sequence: CASRITGDGSPLHF. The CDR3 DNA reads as TGTGCCAGCAGAATTACAGGGGACGGTTCACCCCTCCACTTT.

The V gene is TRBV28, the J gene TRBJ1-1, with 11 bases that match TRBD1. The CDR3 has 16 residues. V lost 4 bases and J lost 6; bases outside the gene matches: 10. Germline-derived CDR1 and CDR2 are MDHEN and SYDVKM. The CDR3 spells CASSSRWTGGVSEAFF. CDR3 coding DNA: TGTGCCAGCAGTTCGCGATGGACAGGGGGCGTCTCTGAAGCTTTCTTT.

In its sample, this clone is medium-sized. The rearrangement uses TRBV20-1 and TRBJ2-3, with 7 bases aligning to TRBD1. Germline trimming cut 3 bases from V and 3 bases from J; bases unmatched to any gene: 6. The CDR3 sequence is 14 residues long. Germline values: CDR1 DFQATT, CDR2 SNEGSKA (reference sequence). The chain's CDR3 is CSASRQGLTDTQYF. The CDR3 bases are TGCAGTGCTAGCCGACAGGGCCTAACAGATACGCAGTATTTT.

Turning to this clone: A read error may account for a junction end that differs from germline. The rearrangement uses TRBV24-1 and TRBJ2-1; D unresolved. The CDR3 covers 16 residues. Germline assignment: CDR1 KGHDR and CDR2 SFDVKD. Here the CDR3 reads CVTSTHIAFRYNEQFF. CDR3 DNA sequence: TGCGTCACCAGTACCCACATCGCATTCAGGTATAATGAGCAGTTCTTC.

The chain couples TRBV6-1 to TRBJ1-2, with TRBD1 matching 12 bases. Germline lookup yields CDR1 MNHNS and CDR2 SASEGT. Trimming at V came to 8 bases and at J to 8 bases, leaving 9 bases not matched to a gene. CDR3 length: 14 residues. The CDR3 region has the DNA TGTGCCAGCCAAACAGGGACAGGGGGCTTAGGCTACACCTTC. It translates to CASQTGTGGLGYTF.

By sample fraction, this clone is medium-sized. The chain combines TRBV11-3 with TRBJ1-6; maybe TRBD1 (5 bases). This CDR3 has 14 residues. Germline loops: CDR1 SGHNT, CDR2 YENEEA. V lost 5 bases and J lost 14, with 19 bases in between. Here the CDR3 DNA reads TGTGCCAGCAGCCCTCGGTCGGGGGATAGTTCCCTCCACTTT. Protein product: CASSPRSGDSSLHF.

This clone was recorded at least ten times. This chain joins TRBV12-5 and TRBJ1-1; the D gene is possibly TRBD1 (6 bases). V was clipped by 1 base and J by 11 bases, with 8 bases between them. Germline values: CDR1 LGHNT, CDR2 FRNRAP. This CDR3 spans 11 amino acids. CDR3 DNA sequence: TGTGCTAGTGGTTTGGCGACAGGCGCTTTCTTT. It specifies CASGLATGAFF.

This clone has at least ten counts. The CDR3 is CASSVGDRGSGNTIYF. The DNA of the CDR3 is TGTGCCAGCAGCGTAGGGGACAGGGGAAGTGGAAACACCATATATTTT. The chain has TRBV9 and TRBJ1-3, with 10 bases lining up with TRBD1. J lost 3 bases, V lost 0 bases, and 3 bases had no gene match. Germline CDR1 and CDR2: SGDLS and YYNGEE. The CDR3 runs to 16 residues.